The rows below give T cell receptor beta chains drawn from one sample of a study of blood T cell repertoires in COVID-19. TCRdb's copy holds only in-frame clones and misses some; the assay was immunoSEQ multiplex PCR. The table lists roughly 130,000 clones, approximately 83% of them singletons, with roughly 15% in the top ten. The sample taken for sequencing was peripheral blood. The receptors shown here come from a woman in her fifties or sixties with acute or convalescent COVID-19. The CDR3 runs from the conserved cysteine through the conserved F or W.

v_gene,j_gene,CDR3aa
TRBV5-6,TRBJ2-7,CASSFTTGTTLYYEQYF
TRBV28,TRBJ1-5,CASSQTGVLQHF
TRBV19,TRBJ1-2,CASSEGGLGYTF
TRBV2,TRBJ1-4,CASTQLGQGGEKLFF
TRBV3-1/TRBV3-2,TRBJ1-2,CASSQDRDSANYGYTF
TRBV10-3,TRBJ1-1,CAISGTGGNTEAFF
TRBV24-1,TRBJ2-3,CATSDVAGGSTDTQYF
TRBV6-5,TRBJ1-6,CASFPDRAGSPLHF
TRBV2,TRBJ1-6,CASSGQNNSPLHF
TRBV20-1,TRBJ2-7,CSASPPRDSYEQYF
TRBV5-1,TRBJ2-3,CASSLPGGISTDTQYF
TRBV27,TRBJ1-5,CASSLLGGQGSNQPQHF
TRBV30,TRBJ1-2,CAWTRRDQGYGYTF
TRBV4-1,TRBJ2-7,CASSEEAGQGYYEQYF
TRBV5-1,TRBJ1-1,CASISSTGKFSEAFF
TRBV7-3,TRBJ2-2,CASSLGTGGVDTGELFF
TRBV5-1,TRBJ2-3,CASSLAGGADTQYF
TRBV11-2,TRBJ2-1,CASSSQTGGVYEQFF
TRBV18,TRBJ1-6,CASSPGGYNSPLHF
TRBV25-1,TRBJ1-1,CASSPVGRTEAFF
TRBV6-1,TRBJ1-6,CASSDVAGSYNSPLHF
TRBV27,TRBJ1-4,CASSPRGPTGSVGTSTNEKLFF
TRBV6-5,TRBJ1-1,CASSVDRGTEAFF
TRBV27,TRBJ1-6,CASSPEGLAQNSPLHF
TRBV27,TRBJ1-2,CASSWTGSYGYTF
TRBV6-2/TRBV6-3,TRBJ2-1,CASSYSGAGGAYNEQFF
TRBV27,TRBJ1-2,CASSLEGQTPNVYGYTF
TRBV10-3,TRBJ1-6,CAISELSSYNSPLHF
TRBV19,TRBJ1-2,CASRAEDRASYGYTF
TRBV9,TRBJ2-3,CASSVVAGGIADTQYF
TRBV29-1,TRBJ1-1,CSVRPGTGIAEAFF
TRBV28,TRBJ1-1,CASSGRPGNTEAFF
TRBV5-1,TRBJ2-2,CASSLAGSRNTGELFF
TRBV7-2,TRBJ2-5,CASSPPGQGGETQYF
TRBV2,TRBJ2-2,CASRAGGDTGELFF